Presented here are 2 T cell receptor beta chains from one specimen sequenced in a study of T cells in localized non-small cell lung cancer. Profiling relied on immunoSEQ multiplex PCR, and the TCRdb table lists in-frame clones only, not all of them. This sample has 2,100 or so clones, with around 30% found just once. Here the sequenced sample was normal lung tissue next to the tumor, taken before any cancer treatment. The receptors originated from a male donor at least 60 years old with stage I squamous cell lung carcinoma.

This clone is categorized as large (0.1 to 1%). V and J are TRBV11-3 and TRBJ2-5, with D possibly matching TRBD2 (5 bases). The germline V gene encodes CDR1 SGHNT and CDR2 YENEEA. CDR3 length: 16 residues. V was clipped by 3 bases and J by 2 bases, with 16 bases between them. Written as DNA, the CDR3 is TGTGCCAGCAGCTTGGAGGCCTTCATAGATCAAGAGACCCAGTACTTC. Translation gives CASSLEAFIDQETQYF. The entire variable domain, with the rest obtained from reference TRBV11-3 and TRBJ2-5, is as follows: EAGVVQSPRYKIIEKKQPVAFWCNPISGHNTLYWYLQNLGQGPELLIRYENEEAVDDSQLPKDRFSAERLKGVDSTLKIQPAELGDSAVYLCASSLEAFIDQETQYFGPGTRLLVL.

This clone is large by share. The chain combines TRBV18 with TRBJ2-6; D is unclear. The CDR3 covers 15 residues. Germline CDR1 KGHSH, CDR2 LQKENI. Trimming shortened V by 3 bases and J by 2 bases, and 8 bases separated the two germline ends. CDR3 protein: CASSPAGAGANVLTF. The CDR3 DNA is TGTGCCAGCTCACCTGCTGGAGCTGGGGCCAACGTCCTGACTTTC.